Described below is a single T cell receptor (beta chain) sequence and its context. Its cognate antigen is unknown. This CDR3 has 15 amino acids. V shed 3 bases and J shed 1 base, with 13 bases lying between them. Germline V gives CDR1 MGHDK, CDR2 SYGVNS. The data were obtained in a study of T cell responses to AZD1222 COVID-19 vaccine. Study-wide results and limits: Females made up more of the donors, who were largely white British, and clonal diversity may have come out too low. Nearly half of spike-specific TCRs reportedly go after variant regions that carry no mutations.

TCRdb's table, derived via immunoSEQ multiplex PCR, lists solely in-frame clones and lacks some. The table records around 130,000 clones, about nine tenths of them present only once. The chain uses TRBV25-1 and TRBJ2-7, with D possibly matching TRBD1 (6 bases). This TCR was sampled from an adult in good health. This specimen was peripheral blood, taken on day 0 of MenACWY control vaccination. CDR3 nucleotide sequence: TGTGCCAGCAGTGAGCCGGGACACCCTTCCTACGAGCAGTACTTC. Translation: CASSEPGHPSYEQYF.